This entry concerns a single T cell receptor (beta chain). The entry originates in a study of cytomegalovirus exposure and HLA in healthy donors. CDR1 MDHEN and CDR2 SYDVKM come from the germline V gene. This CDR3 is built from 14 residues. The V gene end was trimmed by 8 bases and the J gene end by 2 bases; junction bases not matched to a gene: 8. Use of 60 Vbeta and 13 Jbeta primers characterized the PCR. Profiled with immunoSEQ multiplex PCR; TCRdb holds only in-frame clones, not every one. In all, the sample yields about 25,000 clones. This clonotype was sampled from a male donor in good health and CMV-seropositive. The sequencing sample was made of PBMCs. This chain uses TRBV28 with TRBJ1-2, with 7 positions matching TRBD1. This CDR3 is CASLRGVENYGYTF. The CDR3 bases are TGTGCCAGCCTCAGGGGGGTCGAAAACTATGGCTACACCTTC.